The 10 T cell receptor beta chains below were found in one sample sequenced in a study of cytomegalovirus exposure and HLA in healthy donors. Use of 60 Vbeta and 13 Jbeta primers characterized the PCR. The table came from immunoSEQ multiplex PCR; TCRdb's copy has only in-frame clones and leaves some out. The sample has roughly 140,000 clones, 75% to 90% seen once. What was sequenced was PBMCs. The receptors here all came from a female donor in good health and CMV-seronegative.

The V gene is TRBV5-1, the J gene TRBJ1-4; D is perhaps TRBD1 (5 bases). The CDR3 totals 16 residues. Trimming shortened V by 0 bases and J by 2 bases, and 11 bases separated the two germline ends. Germline-derived CDR1 and CDR2 are SGHRS and YFSETQ. The DNA for the CDR3 is TGCGCCAGCAGCTTGGGGGGCGGAGACACTAATGAAAAACTGTTTTTT. It encodes CASSLGGGDTNEKLFF.

The chain uses TRBV2 and TRBJ2-5, with D hard to call. The J call may be mistaken, given a closer DNA end match to TRBJ2-7. Per germline, CDR1 SNHLY and CDR2 FYNNEI. The CDR3 extends over 13 amino acids. In DNA, the CDR3 is TGTGCCAGCAGTGGTCTGAGCTCCTACGAGCAGTACTTC. Amino acid sequence: CASSGLSSYEQYF.

The chain recombines TRBV6-6 with TRBJ2-3; D is undetermined. V was clipped by 6 bases and J by 1 base, with 14 bases between them. The CDR3 extends over 15 amino acids. From germline, CDR1 is MNHNY and CDR2 SVGAGI (reference sequence). The CDR3 is CASREPLRGTDTQYF. CDR3 DNA sequence: TGTGCCAGCAGAGAACCCCTCCGGGGCACAGATACGCAGTATTTT.

This clone has a handful of counts. V usage is TRBV29-1 and J usage is TRBJ1-1; TRBD1 agrees at 11 bases. Germline loops: CDR1 SQVTM, CDR2 ANQGSEA. The V and J ends lost 6 bases and 6 bases, in that order; junction bases with no gene match: 12. The CDR3 runs 15 residues. This CDR3 is CSVDPRTGGEAEAFF. Here the CDR3 DNA reads TGCAGCGTGGACCCTCGGACAGGGGGCGAAGCTGAAGCTTTCTTT.

With respect to this clone: One end of the junction varies from germline; a read error may be responsible. The chain couples TRBV29-1 to TRBJ2-2; 9 positions match TRBD1. CDR1 is SQVTM, CDR2 ANQGSEA, per germline. CDR3 length: 14 residues. In DNA, the CDR3 is TGCAGCTTTTCCGGGACAGGGAACGCCGGGGAGCTGTTTTTT. Protein product: CSFSGTGNAGELFF.

V gene TRBV5-1 combines with J gene TRBJ2-5, with 8 positions matching TRBD2. After removal of 1 base from V and 5 bases from J, the junction contained 13 bases not matched to a gene. The length of the CDR3 is 17 residues. The germline CDR1 and CDR2 sequences are SGHRS and YFSETQ. As DNA, the CDR3 is TGCGCCAGCAGCTTGATTCCGTTAGCGGGAATAGTGGAGACCCAGTACTTC. Translation: CASSLIPLAGIVETQYF.

The gene calls are TRBV25-1 and TRBJ2-1; 7 bases align to TRBD1. Germline V gives CDR1 MGHDK, CDR2 SYGVNS. Trimming took 4 bases from V and 3 from J; bases not matched to a gene: 9. The CDR3 has 16 amino acids. This CDR3 reads CASSGGQARHYNEQFF. CDR3 coding DNA: TGTGCCAGCAGTGGTGGACAGGCGAGACACTACAATGAGCAGTTCTTC.

The gene calls are TRBV27 and TRBJ2-7, with 7 bases lining up with TRBD1. This CDR3 comprises 15 residues. V lost 6 bases, J lost 3 bases, and 11 bases stayed unmatched. CDR1 MNHEY and CDR2 SMNVEV come from the germline V gene (reference sequence). The CDR3 DNA reads TGTGCCAGCAGCTTTGGGACAGTCCCCTTCTACGAGCAGTACTTC. It yields the protein CASSFGTVPFYEQYF.

This clone came up once. The chain carries TRBV2 and TRBJ2-5; 7 bases are shared with TRBD1. V gave up 8 bases and J gave up 2 bases; unmatched junction bases: 11. There are 15 residues in the CDR3. Germline CDR1 reads SNHLY; CDR2 reads FYNNEI. CDR3 sequence: CASRKSGQKQETQYF. The CDR3 DNA follows: TGTGCCAGCCGTAAATCGGGACAGAAACAAGAGACCCAGTACTTC.

The chain is built from TRBV30 and TRBJ2-5; D may be TRBD1 (6 bases). Germline V gives CDR1 GTSNPN, CDR2 SVGIG (reference sequence). The ends were cut back, 5 bases at V and 4 bases at J, with 11 bases in the middle. This CDR3 region has 12 residues. This CDR3 reads CAWAGGRETQYF. The CDR3 DNA follows: TGTGCCTGGGCTGGGGGCCGAGAGACCCAGTACTTC.